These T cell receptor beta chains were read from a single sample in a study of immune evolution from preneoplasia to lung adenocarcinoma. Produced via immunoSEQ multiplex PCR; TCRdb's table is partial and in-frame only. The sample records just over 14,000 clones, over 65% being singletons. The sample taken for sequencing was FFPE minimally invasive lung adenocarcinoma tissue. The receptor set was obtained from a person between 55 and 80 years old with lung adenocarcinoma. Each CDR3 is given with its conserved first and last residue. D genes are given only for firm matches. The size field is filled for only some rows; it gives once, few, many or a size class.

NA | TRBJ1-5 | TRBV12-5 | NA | TGTGCTAGTGGTTCGCTTACACCCTCCGGGGTAAGTCAGCCCCAGCATTTT | CASGSLTPSGVSQPQHF
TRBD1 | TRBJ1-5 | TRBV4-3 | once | TGCGCCAGCAGCCAAGAGGAGGGAGCAGGGGGACACGGGGTCAATCAGCCCCAGCATTTT | CASSQEEGAGGHGVNQPQHF
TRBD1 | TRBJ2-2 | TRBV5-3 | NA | TGTGCCAGAAGCTTGGTAGACAGGGGGCCGGTCGGGGAGCTGTTTTTT | CARSLVDRGPVGELFF
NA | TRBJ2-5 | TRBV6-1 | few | TGTGCCAGCAGTGGGACACTACAAGAGACCCAGTACTTC | CASSGTLQETQYF
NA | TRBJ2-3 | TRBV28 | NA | TGTGCCAGCAGTTTATCCGTTACCGCGGATACGCAGTATTTT | CASSLSVTADTQYF
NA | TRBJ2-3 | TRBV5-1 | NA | TGCGCCAGCAGCTTGGCCTCGGGGACAGATACGCAGTATTTT | CASSLASGTDTQYF
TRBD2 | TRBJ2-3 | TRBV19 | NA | TGTGCCAGTGGGGGAGGACTAGCGGGAGGAGGAGGTACGCAGTATTTT | CASGGGLAGGGGTQYF
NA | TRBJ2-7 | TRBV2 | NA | TGTGCCAGCAACAAGTTCCGGTCCTACGAGCAGTACTTC | CASNKFRSYEQYF
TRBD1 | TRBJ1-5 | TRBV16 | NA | TGTGCCAGCAGCCAAGACCAGGGGGCGAGTCAGCCCCAGCATTTT | CASSQDQGASQPQHF
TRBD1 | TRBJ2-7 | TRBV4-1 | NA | TGCGCCAGCGGTCCCCAAAACAGGGGGCAGTACGAGCAGTACTTC | CASGPQNRGQYEQYF
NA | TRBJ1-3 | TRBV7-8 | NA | TGTGCCAGCAGTATCATCGGGACCTCTGGAAACACCATATATTTT | CASSIIGTSGNTIYF
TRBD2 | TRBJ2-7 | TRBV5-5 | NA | TGTGCCAGCAGCGTCACTAGCGGGGGGGTTTACGAGCAGTACTTC | CASSVTSGGVYEQYF
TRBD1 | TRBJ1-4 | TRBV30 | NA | TGTGCCTGGCAGGACAGGGGTGGCGAAAAACTGTTTTTT | CAWQDRGGEKLFF
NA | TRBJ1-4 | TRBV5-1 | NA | TGCGCCAGCAGCCTCGGTACAACTAATGAAAAACTGTTTTTT | CASSLGTTNEKLFF
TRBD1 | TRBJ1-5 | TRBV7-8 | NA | TGTGCCAGCAGCTCAGGACAGGGGTCAAGCAATCAGCCCCAGCATTTT | CASSSGQGSSNQPQHF
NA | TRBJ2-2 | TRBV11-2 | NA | TGTGCCAGCAGCTTGTTGCAGGGAGGAAGCGGGGAGCTGTTTTTT | CASSLLQGGSGELFF
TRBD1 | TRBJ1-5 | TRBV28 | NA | TGTGCCAGCAGATGGGACAGGAGCAATCAGCCCCAGCATTTT | CASRWDRSNQPQHF
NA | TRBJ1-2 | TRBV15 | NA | TGTGCCACCAGCAGCCCCCCTGGGGGCAACTATGGCTACACCTTC | CATSSPPGGNYGYTF
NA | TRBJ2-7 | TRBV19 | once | TGTGCCAGTGGGACCACGGAGTACGAGCAGTACTTC | CASGTTEYEQYF
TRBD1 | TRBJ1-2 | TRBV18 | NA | TGTGCCAGCTCACCGGGAGTAACAGGGGGCTTTGGCTACACCTTC | CASSPGVTGGFGYTF
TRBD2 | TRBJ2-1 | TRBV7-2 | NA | TGTGCCAGCAGCTTGACGGGGGGTGGGTACAATGAGCAGTTCTTC | CASSLTGGGYNEQFF
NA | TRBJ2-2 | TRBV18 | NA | TGTGCCAGCTCACCTCTTGGGAGGAACACCGGGGAGCTGTTTTTT | CASSPLGRNTGELFF
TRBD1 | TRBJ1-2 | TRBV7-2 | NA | TGTGCCAGCAGCTTAGCCTGGGACAGTGGATCCTATGGCTACACCTTC | CASSLAWDSGSYGYTF
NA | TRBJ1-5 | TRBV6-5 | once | TGTGCCAGCAGTTACTCAGGGGCGGCTAATCAGCCCCAGCATTTT | CASSYSGAANQPQHF
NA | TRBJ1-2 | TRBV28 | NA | TGTGCCAGCAGTCGCATACCGAGGGGGGGGTTTGACTATGGCTACACCTTC | CASSRIPRGGFDYGYTF
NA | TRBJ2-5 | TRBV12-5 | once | TGTGCTAGTGGTTTGGTACTTGGGGAGACCCAGTACTTC | CASGLVLGETQYF
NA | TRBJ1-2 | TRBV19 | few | TGTGCCAGTAGTCCCAGGGCCCATAACTATGGCTACACCTTC | CASSPRAHNYGYTF
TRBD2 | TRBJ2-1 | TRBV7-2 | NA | TGTGCCAGCAGCTCATTTGGACTAGCGGGGGGCAAGTACAATGAGCAGTTCTTC | CASSSFGLAGGKYNEQFF
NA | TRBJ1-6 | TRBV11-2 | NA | TGTGCCAGCAGCCCTTGGGCCATGGATTCACCCCTCCACTTT | CASSPWAMDSPLHF
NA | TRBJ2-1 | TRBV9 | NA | TGTGCCAGCAGCGTAGGGCCCAACAATGAGCAGTTCTTC | CASSVGPNNEQFF